This TCR beta chain was retrieved from a study of PD-1 blockade in mismatch repair-deficient tumors (dated by TCRdb to the late 2010s). Some background on the complete study: Between September 2013 and late 2016, some 92 consecutive patients with over ten mismatch repair-deficient cancer types, all previously treated and progressing, were enrolled in the trial. Tumor-associated T cell clones were tracked in the peripheral blood of patients responding to PD-1 blockade by deep sequencing of TCR CDR3 regions.

For every enrolled patient, mismatch repair deficiency was confirmed by either polymerase chain reaction or immunohistochemistry. TCR sequencing was carried out for a few patients who responded to pembrolizumab therapy. The phase II trial prospectively evaluated PD-1 blockade with pembrolizumab in advanced mismatch repair-deficient cancers, independent of tissue of origin. Peripheral blood T cell samples were collected serially, before PD-1 blockade began and at several time points afterward. Blood sampling times were reported as weeks after the first pembrolizumab dose. The CDR3 goes from the cysteine to the phenylalanine over 13 residues. The only DNA kept is the CDR3, 39 bases in frame from the first base. From the germline V gene, CDR1 is LGHNA and CDR2 is YNFKEQ. Trimming takes 5 bases from V and 3 bases from J, and the germline ends sit 11 bases apart. What the study reported, not specific to this receptor: After pembrolizumab, tumor-resident clones, which were often undetectable in blood before treatment, expanded rapidly and then contracted, generally ahead of radiologic responses.

Worth noting for this clone: This receptor's antigen is unknown. No per-base quality is available; no much larger clone lies one base away.

The library was made by the immunoSEQ multiplex PCR assay. TCRdb retrieved this table from immuneACCESS and kept in-frame rearrangements only. Not all clones are present; in checked studies, unresolved V genes account for under half, and no reason is known for the remainder. The sample records 100,000 to 150,000 clones, roughly 90% of which are singletons. The top ten hold roughly 10% of the sample. The clonotype was recovered from an adult with mismatch repair-deficient cancer. Here the chain combines TRBV4-2 and TRBJ2-7, with the D gene not confidently named. The material was peripheral blood, obtained about 17 months after starting pembrolizumab. The bases read TGTGCCAGCAGCTTGGCGGTCAACTACGAGCAGTACTTC. Translated, this gives CASSLAVNYEQYF.